These 26 T cell receptor beta chains originate from one sample sequenced in a study of shared clonotypes between healthy human individuals. Sequenced by immunoSEQ multiplex PCR; TCRdb stores in-frame clones only, minus some. The repertoire consists of fewer than 3 million clones, with just under 95% occurring once and the leading ten covering about 0.41%. The sequenced sample was naive CD4+ T cells from PBMCs. Regarding subset: CD45RA+ positively selected. These receptor sequences come from a man younger than 30 in good health. Some clones in this sample may be carry-over from other donors' samples.

V usage is TRBV14 and J usage is TRBJ2-5, with a tentative D call TRBD1 (5 bases). CDR1 SGHDN and CDR2 FVKESK come from the germline V gene. There are 12 residues in the CDR3. Trimming took off 5 bases at V and 4 bases at J, with 8 bases between the two ends. The CDR3 bases are TGTGCCAGCAGCGATACAGGAGAGACCCAGTACTTC. This gives the protein CASSDTGETQYF. Full variable domain (missing parts from reference TRBV14 and TRBJ2-5): EAGVTQFPSHSVIEKGQTVTLRCDPISGHDNLYWYRRVMGKEIKFLLHFVKESKQDESGMPNNRFLAERTGGTYSTLKVQPAELEDSGVYFCASSDTGETQYFGPGTRLLVL.

For this clone: This CDR3 is also generated by other DNA sequences in the sample. V usage is TRBV6-5 and J usage is TRBJ2-2, with a possible D match to TRBD2 (5 bases). With 1 base removed from V and 2 bases from J, the gap between germline ends came to 8 bases. This CDR3 is 15 amino acids long. CDR1 is MNHEY and CDR2 is SVGAGI in the germline V gene. CDR3 residues: CASSYYGGNTGELFF. CDR3 DNA sequence: TGTGCCAGCAGTTACTACGGAGGTAACACCGGGGAGCTGTTTTTT.

This clone has a handful of counts. The chain uses TRBV11-2 and TRBJ1-1, with TRBD1 as a possible D gene (5 bases). Looked up from germline, CDR1 is SGHAT and CDR2 is FQNNGV. The V and J ends lost 0 bases and 8 bases respectively, with 10 bases between them. This CDR3 has 13 residues. The CDR3 loop reads CASSLDRGLEAFF. In DNA, the CDR3 is TGTGCCAGCAGCTTAGATAGGGGACTAGAAGCTTTCTTT.

V usage is TRBV5-4 and J usage is TRBJ2-2, with D perhaps matching TRBD2 (7 bases). V lost 2 bases and J 4 bases, leaving 12 bases between the germline ends. Germline V gives CDR1 SGHNT, CDR2 YYREEE (reference sequence). The CDR3 extends over 15 amino acids. The CDR3 region is CASSLSGEGTGELFF. DNA of the CDR3: TGTGCCAGCAGCTTATCAGGGGAGGGCACCGGGGAGCTGTTTTTT.

This rearrangement joins TRBV5-1 to TRBJ2-1, with 10 bases that match TRBD2. This CDR3 has 15 amino acids. The germline V gene has CDR1 SGHRS and CDR2 YFSETQ. The junction had 11 bases not matched to a gene; V was cut back by 8 bases and J by 6 bases. The DNA for the CDR3 is TGCGCCAGTGGAGCGGGAGGGCCATCTTTCAATGAGCAGTTCTTC. Protein product: CASGAGGPSFNEQFF.

This chain joins TRBV4-1 and TRBJ1-2, with D possibly TRBD1 on 5 matching bases. The germline V gene has CDR1 MGHRA and CDR2 YSYEKL. CDR3 size: 15 residues. V was shortened by 0 bases and J by 5 bases, with 13 bases between the two germline ends. For the CDR3, the DNA is TGCGCCAGCAGCCAAGAGGGGGGAAGGCCTTATGGCTACACCTTC. Its translation: CASSQEGGRPYGYTF.

J is TRBJ2-1 and V is TRBV11-1; tentative D call: TRBD2 (7 bases). The CDR3 consists of 14 residues. The V end was cut by 2 bases, the J end by 7 bases, with 12 bases between. Germline V gives CDR1 SGHAT, CDR2 FQDESV (reference sequence). This chain's CDR3 is CASSLIRGGNEQFF. CDR3 bases: TGTGCCAGCAGCTTAATCAGGGGAGGGAATGAGCAGTTCTTC. Full variable domain (remainder filled in from reference TRBV11-1 and TRBJ2-1): EAEVAQSPRYKITEKSQAVAFWCDPISGHATLYWYRQILGQGPELLVQFQDESVVDDSQLPKDRFSAERLKGVDSTLKIQPAELGDSAMYLCASSLIRGGNEQFFGPGTRLTVL.

The rearrangement uses TRBV5-5 and TRBJ2-2; 8 nucleotides match TRBD1. CDR3 size: 13 residues. From germline, CDR1 is SGHKS and CDR2 YYEKEE (reference sequence). With V trimmed by 4 bases and J by 6 bases, 2 bases remained unmatched. The CDR3 nucleotides are TGTGCCAGCAGCGGACAGGGCCCCGGGGAGCTGTTTTTT. This encodes CASSGQGPGELFF. Complete variable domain (other parts from reference TRBV5-5 and TRBJ2-2): DAGVTQSPTHLIKTRGQQVTLRCSPISGHKSVSWYQQVLGQGPQFIFQYYEKEERGRGNFPDRFSARQFPNYSSELNVNALLLGDSALYLCASSGQGPGELFFGEGSRLTVL.

The J gene is TRBJ2-7, the V gene TRBV7-2; D is unresolved. The CDR3 has 14 amino acids. V lost 1 base and J lost 6, with 13 bases in between. The V gene's germline CDR1 is SGHTA and CDR2 FQGNSA. The CDR3 nucleotides read TGTGCCAGCAGCTTAGGAAACGCCCCTTTCGAGCAGTACTTC. This translates into CASSLGNAPFEQYF.

CDR3 sequence (DNA): TGTGCCAGTAGTATAAGGCTAGCGGCGAGGACGGGCGATGAGCAGTTCTTC. Amino acids: CASSIRLAARTGDEQFF. The chain joins TRBV19 to TRBJ2-1, with TRBD2 matching over 7 bases. Trimming took 2 bases from V and 8 from J; bases not matched to a gene: 15. In germline, CDR1 is LNHDA, CDR2 SQIVND (reference sequence). The length of the CDR3 is 17 residues.

The CDR3 region has the DNA TGCGCCAGCAGCTTGGGGGTCGGCCAACTGGGAAACACCATATATTTT. Translation: CASSLGVGQLGNTIYF. The chain has TRBV5-1 and TRBJ1-3; D unclear. The germline gives CDR1 SGHRS, CDR2 YFSETQ. The CDR3 contains 16 residues. V lost 0 bases, J lost 4 bases, and 14 bases lay in between.

The chain has TRBV6-1 and TRBJ2-3; 9 positions match TRBD1. Germline V gene sequence: CDR1 MNHNS, CDR2 SASEGT. V lost 7 bases to trimming and J lost 2 bases; unmatched junction nucleotides: 7. This CDR3 spans 15 amino acids. In DNA, the CDR3 is TGTGCCAGCAAGGCAGGGACAGGGATCACAGATACGCAGTATTTT. It translates to CASKAGTGITDTQYF.

The table lists this clone with a few counts. The rearrangement uses TRBV4-3 and TRBJ1-1; 7 nucleotides line up with TRBD1. V shed 3 bases, J shed 11 bases, and the junction held 15 bases outside the gene matches. Germline assignment: CDR1 LGHNA and CDR2 YSLEER. The CDR3 runs 15 residues. CDR3 sequence: CASSQETGIGPRAFF. The CDR3 DNA follows: TGCGCCAGCAGCCAGGAGACAGGGATCGGTCCACGGGCTTTCTTT.

The chain has TRBV30 and TRBJ2-3, with D possibly TRBD2 on 6 matching bases. The CDR3 contains 13 residues. Trimming left V 0 bases short and J 13 bases short, with 17 bases between. Germline V gene sequence: CDR1 GTSNPN, CDR2 SVGIG (reference sequence). The CDR3 spells CAWSVPGVGGKYF. The CDR3 DNA follows: TGTGCCTGGAGTGTACCGGGGGTTGGGGGGAAGTATTTT.

The chain combines TRBV29-1 with TRBJ2-1, with D possibly being TRBD1 (6 bases). With 5 bases removed from V and 0 bases from J, the gap between germline ends came to 17 bases. In germline, CDR1 is SQVTM, CDR2 ANQGSEA. There are 16 residues in the CDR3. CDR3 residues: CSVRVWGPASYNEQFF. The CDR3 DNA sequence: TGCAGCGTTAGAGTTTGGGGGCCTGCCTCCTACAATGAGCAGTTCTTC.

The chain combines TRBV4-2 with TRBJ2-1; a possible D gene is TRBD1 (5 bases). The CDR3 length is 13 residues. V gave up 2 bases and J gave up 7 bases, with 9 bases separating them. Germline CDR1 is LGHNA and CDR2 is YNFKEQ. CDR3 coding DNA: TGTGCCAGCAGCCAACTAGGGGTGAATGAGCAGTTCTTC. This encodes CASSQLGVNEQFF.

The chain joins TRBV5-1 to TRBJ2-2; TRBD1 matches at 9 bases. Germline CDR1 is SGHRS and CDR2 is YFSETQ. This CDR3 spans 15 amino acids. With 3 bases clipped from V and 4 bases from J, the junction kept 4 bases outside the gene matches. The CDR3: CASSSGQGFTGELFF. DNA of the CDR3: TGCGCCAGCAGCTCAGGACAGGGGTTCACCGGGGAGCTGTTTTTT.

V gene TRBV7-2 combines with J gene TRBJ2-5; TRBD2 matches 8 bases. This CDR3 contains 19 residues. Germline V gives CDR1 SGHTA, CDR2 FQGNSA. V was clipped by 5 bases and J by 5 bases; unmatched bases: 22. In DNA form, the CDR3 reads TGTGCCAGCAGCCGCACGGGATGGGCGGGGGGTTCTACAGGGGAGACCCAGTACTTC. The encoded protein is CASSRTGWAGGSTGETQYF.

V is TRBV5-4 and J is TRBJ2-7; the match to TRBD1 covers 8 bases. J lost 6 bases, V lost 4 bases, and 12 bases had no gene match. The germline CDR1 and CDR2 sequences are SGHNT and YYREEE (reference sequence). The CDR3 has 15 amino acids. The CDR3 region is CASSLVGTGHREQYF. CDR3 sequence (DNA): TGTGCCAGCAGCCTGGTCGGGACAGGACATCGCGAGCAGTACTTC.

The chain is built from TRBV29-1 and TRBJ1-3; D unclear. In germline, CDR1 is SQVTM, CDR2 ANQGSEA. Trimming took off 3 bases at V and 4 bases at J, with 10 bases between the two ends. This CDR3 has 13 amino acids. DNA for the CDR3: TGCAGCGTTGAGTCGGGCAACGGAAACACCATATATTTT. Translating gives CSVESGNGNTIYF. Full variable domain (missing parts from reference TRBV29-1 and TRBJ1-3): SAVISQKPSRDICQRGTSLTIQCQVDSQVTMMFWYRQQPGQSLTLIATANQGSEATYESGFVIDKFPISRPNLTFSTLTVSNMSPEDSSIYLCSVESGNGNTIYFGEGSWLTVV.

The V call is TRBV28, the J call TRBJ2-4; TRBD2 aligns across 9 bases. Per the germline V gene, CDR1 is MDHEN and CDR2 is SYDVKM. This CDR3 contains 17 residues. The V gene end was trimmed by 4 bases and the J gene end by 6 bases; junction bases not matched to a gene: 13. This CDR3 is CASSSPGASGNINIQYF. Here the CDR3 DNA reads TGTGCCAGCAGTTCCCCAGGGGCTAGCGGGAATATAAACATTCAGTACTTC.

The V call is TRBV9, the J call TRBJ2-3; 11 bases fit TRBD2. The V gene's germline CDR1 is SGDLS and CDR2 YYNGEE. The V segment lost 2 bases and the J segment 6 bases; nucleotides outside the gene matches: 11. CDR3 length: 17 amino acids. The CDR3 sequence: CASSVVAGGGYTDTQYF. The CDR3 nucleotides are TGTGCCAGCAGCGTGGTAGCGGGAGGGGGCTATACGGATACGCAGTATTTT.

The chain has TRBV5-1 and TRBJ2-7; a possible D gene is TRBD1 (6 bases). The CDR3 consists of 17 residues. V was trimmed by 2 bases and J by 0 bases, leaving 18 bases between them. Looked up from germline, CDR1 is SGHRS and CDR2 is YFSETQ. CDR3: CASSFDSGVKLSYEQYF. Here the CDR3 DNA reads TGCGCCAGCAGCTTTGATTCAGGGGTGAAACTCTCCTACGAGCAGTACTTC.

The chain employs TRBV2 and TRBJ2-7, with 8 bases fitting TRBD2. Germline loops: CDR1 SNHLY, CDR2 FYNNEI. Trimming removed 6 bases from V and 6 bases from J; junction bases left unmatched: 7. This CDR3 region has 13 residues. The CDR3 nucleotides are TGTGCCAGCAGGTCCGGGGGGGGCCGCGAGCAGTACTTC. This translates into CASRSGGGREQYF.

The genes are TRBV27 and TRBJ2-3, with D perhaps being TRBD1 or TRBD2 (5 bases each). Germline V lookup: CDR1 MNHEY, CDR2 SMNVEV (reference sequence). The germline V and J ends were trimmed by 6 bases and 1 base, with 11 bases remaining between them. The CDR3 is made up of 14 amino acids. The CDR3 bases are TGTGCCAGCAGACCCATGGGGGGCACAGATACGCAGTATTTT. Amino acids: CASRPMGGTDTQYF.

CDR3 sequence reads: CASSPRFGPTSSYEQYF. The CDR3 coding sequence is TGTGCCAGCAGCCCCAGATTCGGACCGACGAGCTCCTACGAGCAGTACTTC. The chain carries TRBV7-2 and TRBJ2-7; no clear D. From germline, CDR1 is SGHTA and CDR2 FQGNSA. This CDR3 has 17 residues. Trimming took off 5 bases at V and 0 bases at J, with 20 bases between the two ends.